Reported below is one T cell receptor (beta chain). TCRdb's table, derived via immunoSEQ multiplex PCR, lists solely in-frame clones and lacks some. The sample records more than 95,000 clones, about 91% being singletons. These data come from a study of T cell changes during pregnancy in multiple sclerosis. This CDR3 has 16 residues. V lost 4 bases to trimming and J lost 6 bases; unmatched junction nucleotides: 12. Germline loops: CDR1 LGHNA, CDR2 YSLEER. This sample comprised peripheral blood, obtained after pregnancy. The genes are TRBV4-3 and TRBJ1-2; 9 positions match TRBD1. This receptor was taken from a female donor with multiple sclerosis, enrolled in a pregnancy study. This CDR3 reads CASSLDGQGPPHGYTF. The CDR3 DNA sequence: TGCGCCAGCAGCCTTGACGGACAGGGGCCTCCCCATGGCTACACCTTC.